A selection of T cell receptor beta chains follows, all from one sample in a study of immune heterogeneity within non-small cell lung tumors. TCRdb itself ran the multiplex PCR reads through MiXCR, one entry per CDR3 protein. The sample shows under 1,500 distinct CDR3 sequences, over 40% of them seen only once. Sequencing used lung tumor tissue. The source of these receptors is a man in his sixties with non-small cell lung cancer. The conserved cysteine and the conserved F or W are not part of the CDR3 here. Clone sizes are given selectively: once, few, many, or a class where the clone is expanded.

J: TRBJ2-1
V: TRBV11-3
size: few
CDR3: ASSLSGNHHNEQF

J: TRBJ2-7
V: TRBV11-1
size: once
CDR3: ASSATGTGTYEQY

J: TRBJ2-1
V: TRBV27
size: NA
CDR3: ATRSFVGSSYNEQF

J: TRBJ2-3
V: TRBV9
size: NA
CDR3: ARSVADGLDTQY

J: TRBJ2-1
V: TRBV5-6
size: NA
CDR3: ASSFRRGANEQF

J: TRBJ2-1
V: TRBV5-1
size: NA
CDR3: ASSLVPGGSYNEQF

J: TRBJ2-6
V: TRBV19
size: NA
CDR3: ASRAPTGARGANVLT

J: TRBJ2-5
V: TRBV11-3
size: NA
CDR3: ASSLGGPRGTQY

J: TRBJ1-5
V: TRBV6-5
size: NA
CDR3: ASGYRDQPQH

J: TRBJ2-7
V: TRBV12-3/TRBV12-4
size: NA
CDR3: ASSKGGNYEQY

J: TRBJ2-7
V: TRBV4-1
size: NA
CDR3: ASSQSPGQGAGEQY

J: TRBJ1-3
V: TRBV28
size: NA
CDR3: ASSPPQVLSGNTIY

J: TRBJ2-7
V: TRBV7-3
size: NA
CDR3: ASSPRPGSYEQY

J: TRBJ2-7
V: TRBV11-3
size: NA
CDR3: ASSFPGQREQY

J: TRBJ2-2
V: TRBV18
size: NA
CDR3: ASSPSRGGELF

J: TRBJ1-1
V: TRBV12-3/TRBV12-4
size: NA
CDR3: ASSLLGVNTEAF

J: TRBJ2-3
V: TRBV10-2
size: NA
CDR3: ASSENTVGALGADTQY

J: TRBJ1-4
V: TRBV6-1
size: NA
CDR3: ASSSVMGEKLF

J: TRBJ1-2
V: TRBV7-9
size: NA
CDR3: ASSLGGQPLYGYT

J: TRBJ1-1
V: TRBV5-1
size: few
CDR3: ASSYGSTEAF

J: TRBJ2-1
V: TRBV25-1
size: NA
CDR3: ASSRLDYGYEQF

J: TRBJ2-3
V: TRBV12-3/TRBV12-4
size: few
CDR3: ASSLYLAGHSPGDTQY

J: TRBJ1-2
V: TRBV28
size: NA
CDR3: ASTVGYGYT

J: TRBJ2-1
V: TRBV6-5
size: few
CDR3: ATAGAGGPEQF

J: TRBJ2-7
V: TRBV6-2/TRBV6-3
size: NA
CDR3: ASSYGTGISYEQY

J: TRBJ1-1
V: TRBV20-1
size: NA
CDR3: SVDRGRGEAF

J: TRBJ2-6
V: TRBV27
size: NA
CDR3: ASSWTYGANVLT

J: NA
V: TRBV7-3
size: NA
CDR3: ASSLVGFGTQY

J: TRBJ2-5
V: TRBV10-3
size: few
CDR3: AISELLVQETQY

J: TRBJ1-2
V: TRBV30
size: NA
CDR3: AWSVQALSPIGYT

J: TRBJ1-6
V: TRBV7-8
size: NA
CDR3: ASSLGEGNRNSPLH

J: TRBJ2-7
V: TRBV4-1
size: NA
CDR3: ASSPPPAGGPYEQY

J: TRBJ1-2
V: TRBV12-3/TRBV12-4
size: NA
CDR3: ASSLTGYYGYT

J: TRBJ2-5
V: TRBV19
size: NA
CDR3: ASSATFQETQY

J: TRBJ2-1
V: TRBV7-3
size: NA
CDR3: ASSLTSGRYNEQF

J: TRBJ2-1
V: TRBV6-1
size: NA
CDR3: ASSEAIMGLYNEQF

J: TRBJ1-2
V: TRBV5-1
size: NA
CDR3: ASSFGGDYGYT

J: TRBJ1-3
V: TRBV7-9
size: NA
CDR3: ASSFLPVSSGNTIY

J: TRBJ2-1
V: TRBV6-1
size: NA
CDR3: ASSPGTGSNEQF

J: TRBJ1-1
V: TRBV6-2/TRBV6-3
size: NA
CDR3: ASSADRGNTEAF

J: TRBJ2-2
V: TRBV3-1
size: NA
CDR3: ASSDSGGSSDTGELF

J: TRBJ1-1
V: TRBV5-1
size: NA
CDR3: ASSMGQGKTEAF

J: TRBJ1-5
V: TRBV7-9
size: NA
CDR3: ASSSRDQPQH

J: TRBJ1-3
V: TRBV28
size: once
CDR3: ASSSAGSGNTIY

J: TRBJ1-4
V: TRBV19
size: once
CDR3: ASSSTRKEKLF

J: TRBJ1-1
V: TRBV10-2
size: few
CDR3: ASVGLGNTEAF

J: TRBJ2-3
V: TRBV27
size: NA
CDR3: ASRPLTGVQY

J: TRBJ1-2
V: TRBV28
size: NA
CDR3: ASSLRGDYGYT

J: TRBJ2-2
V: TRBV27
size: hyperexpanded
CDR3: ASTLGGPNTGELF